This TCR beta chain was documented in a study of CD8+ T cells in alopecia areata (dated by TCRdb to the late 2010s). Regarding the research as a whole: Treated patients were enrolled in an open-label pilot trial of oral tofacitinib at 5 to 10 mg twice daily for moderate-to-severe alopecia areata. Tofacitinib was administered for 6 to 18 months, and 6 months of follow-up off drug were then conducted to assess delayed response and recurrence. The study used high-throughput TCRbeta sequencing to examine T cell clonal expansion in alopecia areata, in both the C3H/HeJ mouse model and human patients. On the human side, TCRbeta sequencing was run on scalp tissue and on sorted CD4+ and CD8+ peripheral blood T cells from healthy controls and from alopecia areata patients with either patchy or totalis/universalis disease. Tofacitinib-treated patients had biopsies at baseline and at 4 and 24 weeks of treatment, with a later scalp biopsy in several patients. Clonality in the scalp was compared among normal scalp (n=4), patchy alopecia areata scalp (n=8), and alopecia totalis/universalis scalp (n=8). RNA came from the PAXgene miRNA kit for fixed scalp, the miRNeasy kit for PBMCs, and the RNeasy kit for mouse skin. TCRbeta CDR3 regions were amplified by immunoSEQ multiplex PCR using 35 Vbeta forward and 13 Jbeta reverse primers. Broad study findings and their caveats: Higher clonality and more expanded CD8+ clones were observed in lesional scalp than in normal scalp, particularly in alopecia totalis/universalis, a finding suggestive of antigenic drive. Unlike mouse skin, where gammadelta T cells dominate, normal human skin contains resident alphabeta T cells that get sequenced too, which complicates analysis of the scalp TCR repertoire. Shared TCR sequences between patients were less evident than in mice, which may be partly attributable to HLA diversity in the patient population.

For CDR1 and CDR2, the germline V gene lists MGHRA and YSYEKL. Trimming removed 1 base from V and 5 bases from J, leaving 8 bases between the germline ends. The CDR3 runs 14 residues from the cysteine to the phenylalanine. Left in the record is the CDR3 DNA by itself, 42 bases read in frame from the first base. The receptor library was made with the immunoSEQ multiplex PCR assay. RNA was extracted from all samples and reverse transcribed into cDNA as template for TCR sequencing. SuperScript III was used to make first-strand cDNA, primed with a 2:1 mix of oligo-dT and random hexamers. Amplification bias was assessed with a synthetic immune receptor repertoire, and residual bias was removed computationally. Turning to the authors' computational methods: Raw reads were preprocessed to remove errors, and CDR3 was defined by IMGT conventions from the conserved cysteine to phenylalanine. To get clonality, Shannon entropy was normalized by log2 of the number of productive unique TCRs and the result was subtracted from 1. CD4 or CD8 identity of scalp clones was inferred by cross-referencing scalp TCRbeta sequences with sorted blood CD4 and CD8 repertoires. Sourced from immuneACCESS, this table was stored by TCRdb with only in-frame sequences that have V and J called. A share of the clones is absent; for the studies checked, an unresolved V gene accounts for under half, and the remainder has no known explanation. V, J and clone size are those of that table, while D and trimming were read from the DNA. This sample has 150,000 to 200,000 clones in its table, and around 64% of those were observed once. Clones ranked in the top ten supply 9.5% to 12% of the sample.

To note about this clone: Its antigen remains unidentified. Within one base of it there is no much larger clone, and no base qualities were kept.

In light of the paper, this sample's time point label describes: baseline before oral tofacitinib. Peripheral blood and lesional scalp punch biopsies were obtained from patients with alopecia areata. PBMCs were separated by density centrifugation and stained for CD3, CD4 and CD8, after which CD4+ and CD8+ T cells were sorted on a FACSAria. The rearrangement joined TRBV4-1 to TRBJ2-2; a confident D gene designation cannot be given. The input for sequencing was CD8+ T cells sorted from blood, taken at week 0. This sequence was found in a human donor with alopecia areata. The bases read TGCGCCAGCAGCCAAGTCGACTTGACCGGGGAGCTGTTTTTT. This yields the protein CASSQVDLTGELFF.